The present TCR beta chain was sequenced within a study of beta chain features in type 1 diabetes. Every isolated RNA sample was fully reverse transcribed, so sequencing captured expressed TCRB transcripts. TCRdb's copy holds only in-frame clones and misses some; the assay was immunoSEQ multiplex PCR. The sample includes about 140,000 clones, approximately 10% of them seen just once. This clone was seen only a few times. The CDR3 consists of 15 residues. The V gene lost 4 bases and the J gene lost 8 bases, with 18 bases spanning the gap. Germline V gene data show CDR1 as MNHNS and CDR2 as SASEGT. This sequence was found in a woman between 40 and 50 years old in good health. The V call is TRBV6-1, the J call TRBJ2-1, with D possibly being TRBD1 (6 bases). Sequencing was performed on central memory CD4+ T cells from blood. CDR3 in amino acids: CASSVQGQRLDEQFF. The DNA of the CDR3 is TGTGCCAGCAGTGTACAAGGACAGCGCTTAGATGAGCAGTTCTTC.